Each of the 21 T cell receptor delta chains below was sequenced from the same sample in a study of gamma-delta T cells after stem cell transplantation. TCRdb repeated clone calling on the RT-PCR reads with CATT. This repertoire shows under 5,500 delta-chain clones, 16% found once; its top ten account for approximately 5%. The specimen sequenced was gamma-delta T cells. The receptors originated from a human donor. It is not recorded whose cells these are; they may come from a transplant donor.

CDR3 sequence: CACDTGGCASSYTRQMFF. The CDR3 DNA sequence: TGTGCCTGTGACACTGGGGGATGCGCGTCCTCGTACACCCGACAGATGTTTTTC. The genes are TRDV2 and TRDJ3, with 8 bases aligning to TRDD3. The CDR3 has 18 residues. Germline CDR1 and CDR2: GEAIGNYY and EKD. J gave up 8 bases and V 1 base, and 12 bases lay outside the gene matches.

The chain recombines TRDV1 with TRDJ1; the match to TRDD3 covers 7 bases. CDR3 size: 19 residues. Per the germline V gene, CDR1 is TSWWSYY and CDR2 is QGS. Trimming took 1 base from V and 0 from J; bases not matched to a gene: 14. The CDR3: CALGEQISIYLGDTDKLIF. The CDR3 DNA follows: TGTGCTCTTGGGGAACAAATTAGTATATATCTGGGGGACACCGATAAACTCATCTTT.

This clone has only a few counts. An end of the junction differs from the germline gene, which may be a read error. This CDR3 reads CARGELVLDLLGDRFSWLSPLAYTDKLIF. DNA of the CDR3: TGTGCTCGTGGGGAACTAGTTCTCGATCTCTTGGGGGATAGGTTTTCTTGGCTAAGCCCCCTTGCCTACACCGATAAACTCATCTTT. J is TRDJ1 and V is TRDV1, with 9 bases matching TRDD3. The CDR3 covers 29 residues. CDR1 and CDR2 (germline): TSWWSYY, QGS.

There are a few counts of this clone. The V and J genes are TRDV1 and TRDJ1, with 10 bases aligning to TRDD3. V dropped 4 bases and J dropped 0; count of bases not matched to a gene: 11. In germline, CDR1 is TSWWSYY, CDR2 QGS. CDR3 length equals 18 residues. CDR3 residues: CALGASLLGGYHTDKLIF. In DNA form, the CDR3 reads TGTGCTCTTGGGGCTTCCCTCCTTGGGGGATACCACACCGATAAACTCATCTTT.

The J gene is given as TRDJ1, and the V gene is not called; the table calls TRDD3, which could not be checked here. The CDR3 totals 16 residues. The CDR3 protein is CASGEPTPGETDKLIF. CDR3 sequence (DNA): TGTGCTAGTGGGGAACCTACCCCTGGGGAGACCGATAAACTCATCTTT.

Points on this clone: Sequence at one end of the junction differs from germline and may be a read error. This chain uses TRDV2 with TRDJ2, with 10 bases fitting TRDD3. Because TCRdb records no J gene, it was assigned here through a match of the DNA to germline. Germline assignment: CDR1 GEAIGNYY and CDR2 EKD. The CDR3 consists of 17 residues. CDR3 protein: CACDTVTGGSLTAKLFF. The CDR3 DNA follows: TGTGCCTGTGACACCGTTACTGGGGGATCTTTGACAGCAAAACTCTTCTTT.

This clone was counted a few times. The gene calls are TRDV3 and TRDJ2; 13 nucleotides align to TRDD3. CDR3 length equals 18 residues. The germline V gene has CDR1 TVYSNPD and CDR2 GDNSRS (reference sequence). The trim removed 2 bases at V and 2 bases at J, leaving 11 bases unmatched. CDR3 nucleotide sequence: TGTGCCTTTTTTCCCCCTTACTGGGGGATACGGTTGACAGCACAACTCTTCTTT. Its protein is CAFFPPYWGIRLTAQLFF.

Comments on this clone: TCRdb assigns this DNA the protein of a much larger clone, which departs from its translation at residue 12; this likely reflects a read error, and the protein shown comes from translating the DNA. J is TRDJ3 and V is TRDV2, with TRDD3 matching over 7 bases. Germline values: CDR1 GEAIGNYY, CDR2 EKD. The CDR3 totals 17 residues. Written as DNA, the CDR3 is TGTGCCTGTGACACCTGGGGGAGCTCCTGGGACGCCCGACAGATGTTTTTC. Amino acid sequence: CACDTWGSSWDARQMFF.

This clone has just a few counts. A much larger clone sits a single nucleotide away, making a read error possible. The chain has TRDV2 and TRDJ3; 8 positions match TRDD3. The J segment lost 0 bases and the V segment lost 0 bases, leaving 3 bases of the junction unmatched. Looked up from germline, CDR1 is GEAIGNYY and CDR2 is EKD. The CDR3 length is 18 residues. The CDR3 spells CACDTYWGRSWDTRQMFF. CDR3 nucleotide sequence: TGTGCCTGTGACACCTACTGGGGGCGCTCCTGGGACACCCGACAGATGTTTTTC.

A note on this clone: A read error may produce the germline difference seen at one junction end. CDR3 sequence reads: CAIGETRSTTGDTLQYTDKLIF. CDR3 nucleotide sequence: TGTGCTATTGGGGAAACTCGCAGTACTACGGGGGATACGCTTCAGTACACCGATAAACTCATCTTT. The chain carries TRDV1 and TRDJ1; 10 bases fit TRDD3. TCRdb is silent on the J gene; assignment here came from matching the DNA to germline. The CDR3 length is 22 residues. CDR1 and CDR2 from the germline V gene are TSWWSYY and QGS.

This clone turned up a few times. The rearrangement links TRDV1 to TRDJ1, with TRDD2 identical over 7 bases. This CDR3 spans 20 amino acids. The ends lost 3 bases at V and 4 bases at J; junction bases unmatched: 23. In germline, CDR1 is TSWWSYY, CDR2 QGS. This CDR3 reads CALGENPPFLHPDNYDKLIF. The CDR3 DNA reads TGTGCTCTTGGGGAGAACCCCCCTTTCCTACATCCTGACAACTACGATAAACTCATCTTT.

This clone was seen a handful of times. One junction end does not reproduce the germline sequence, and a read error may be involved. Other DNA variants within this sample encode the same CDR3. This chain connects TRDV3 to TRDJ1, with 13 bases identical to TRDD3. The germline V gene has CDR1 TVYSNPD and CDR2 GDNSRS (reference sequence). The CDR3 length is 21 residues. DNA of the CDR3: TGCGCCTCTCTATCCCAGTACCCAATTTACTGGGGGATACGGTACACCGATAAACTCATCTTT. The encoded protein is CASLSQYPIYWGIRYTDKLIF.

This clone was recorded only once. The J gene is TRDJ1, while no V gene call was made; TRDD3 reflects the table's D call only, with no check against the DNA. The CDR3 spans 22 residues. The CDR3 reads CAFKAIGGRISPGGYWTDTLIF. The CDR3 DNA follows: TGTGCCTTTAAGGCGATCGGCGGCCGAATTTCGCCTGGGGGATACTGGACCGATACACTCATCTTT.

As for this clone: One junction end disagrees with the germline gene, perhaps due to a read error. The V gene is TRDV2, the J gene TRDJ2, with 8 bases lining up with TRDD3. The J gene, absent from TCRdb, was called here by matching the DNA to germline. Germline CDR1 and CDR2: GEAIGNYY and EKD. The CDR3 consists of 19 residues. CDR3 protein: CACAVTRGDRLMGTAKLFF. CDR3 DNA: TGTGCCTGTGCCGTCACGAGGGGGGATAGACTGATGGGGACAGCAAAACTCTTCTTT.

About this clone itself: The sample carries other DNA sequences with the same CDR3. This chain links TRDV1 with TRDJ4; the match to TRDD3 covers 11 bases. J was trimmed by 3 bases and V by 2 bases; bases with no gene match: 17. The germline gives CDR1 TSWWSYY, CDR2 QGS. The CDR3 spans 19 residues. CDR3 nucleotides: TGTGCTCTTGGGGAAATCGGGGTGGGGGATACGCGAGCTAAAGGACCCCTGATCTTT. As protein: CALGEIGVGDTRAKGPLIF.

As regards this clone: Germline and junction disagree at one end, which may indicate a read error. The identical CDR3 is also encoded by other nucleotide sequences in the sample. The CDR3 bases are TGTGCCCTTGGGGAACTCAGGCGGGGGATACTCTTGTACACCGATAAACTCATCTTT. This sequence encodes CALGELRRGILLYTDKLIF. V and J are TRDV1 and TRDJ1, with TRDD3 identical over 9 bases. Germline V lookup: CDR1 TSWWSYY, CDR2 QGS. The CDR3 has 19 amino acids.

This clone has only one observation. This chain uses TRDV2 with TRDJ1; maybe TRDD3 (6 bases). The J gene comes from matching the DNA to germline here; TCRdb lacks it. Between the trimmed V and J ends, which lost 0 bases and 4 bases, there was a span of 26 bases. CDR1 is GEAIGNYY, CDR2 EKD, per germline. The CDR3 is 19 residues long. The CDR3 sequence: CACDTSFTGRRSTDDKLIF. The CDR3 nucleotides read TGTGCCTGTGACACCAGTTTTACTGGGAGACGGAGTACGGACGATAAACTCATCTTT.

The chain uses TRDV3 and TRDJ1; the match to TRDD3 covers 9 bases. No J segment appears in TCRdb, so it was assigned here by matching the sequence to germline. The V gene's germline CDR1 is TVYSNPD and CDR2 GDNSRS (reference sequence). V shed 4 bases, J shed 0 bases, and the junction held 9 bases outside the gene matches. There are 15 residues in the CDR3. CDR3 sequence reads: CACTLLGDYTDKLIF. Written as DNA, the CDR3 is TGTGCCTGTACTCTACTGGGGGACTACACCGATAAACTCATCTTT.

This clone was observed a few times. Germline is not matched at one junction end, which may reflect a read error. Other nucleotide sequences from this sample produce the same CDR3. CDR3 loop: CACDTVAGGYSLDTRQMFF. CDR3 nucleotide sequence: TGTGCCTGTGACACCGTAGCTGGGGGATACTCCTTGGACACCCGACAGATGTTTTTC. V gene TRDV2 combines with J gene TRDJ3; 11 bases match TRDD3. This CDR3 is 19 amino acids long. CDR1 and CDR2 from the germline V gene are GEAIGNYY and EKD.

Only a few counts were recorded for this clone. The CDR3 reads CALGDPFLGDALTAQLFF. As DNA, the CDR3 is TGTGCTCTTGGGGACCCCTTCCTTGGGGACGCTTTGACAGCACAACTCTTCTTT. The gene calls are TRDV1 and TRDJ2, with 7 bases fitting TRDD2. The junction had 10 bases not matched to a gene; V was cut back by 3 bases and J by 0 bases. The germline V gene encodes CDR1 TSWWSYY and CDR2 QGS. This CDR3 has 18 amino acids.

This chain joins TRDV1 and TRDJ1; TRDD2 is a possible D gene (6 bases). The J gene was missing in TCRdb and was found by matching the end of the DNA to germline. Germline CDR1 is TSWWSYY and CDR2 is QGS. This CDR3 comprises 18 residues. Trimming pared 1 base from V and 4 bases from J, leaving 22 bases between. This chain's CDR3 is CALGEQRPTVPGSDKLIF. CDR3 DNA sequence: TGTGCTCTTGGGGAACAACGTCCTACTGTCCCTGGGAGCGATAAACTCATCTTT.